This T cell receptor beta chain derives from a study of CD4 T cells in relation to SARS-CoV-2 and coronaviruses. Study-wide context: After nine to eleven days of antigen culture, PBMC TCR beta CDR3s were sequenced.

On this clone: No antigen is known for it.

Unexposed donor CD4+ T cells date from about 2011-2018, before the COVID-19 pandemic. CD4+ T cells were isolated from the cells after about nine days of culture. TCRdb's table, derived via immunoSEQ multiplex PCR, lists solely in-frame clones and lacks some. The sample includes around 20,000 clones, just under 80% of them seen just once. The V gene's germline CDR1 is KGHSH and CDR2 LQKENI. With 6 bases removed from V and 3 bases from J, the gap between germline ends came to 9 bases. CDR3 length equals 12 residues. The study's findings and limits: SARS-CoV-2-driven expansion was significantly weaker in crossreactive than monoreactive clones.

Sequencing was carried out using CD4+ T cells from PBMCs, cultured in vitro. The chain uses TRBV18 and TRBJ2-7, with D maybe TRBD2 (5 bases). The clonotype originates from a human donor in good health. The CDR3 DNA is TGTGCCAGCTCCTCGGAGGTCTACGAGCAGTACTTC. Translation: CASSSEVYEQYF.